The sample holds a few counts of the clone carrying this T cell receptor (beta chain). The sample is drawn from a study of cytomegalovirus exposure and HLA in healthy donors. The method was immunoSEQ multiplex PCR; TCRdb's version includes in-frame clones alone and lacks a portion of them. The sample lists 200,000 to 300,000 clones, 90% occurring once. This CDR3 region has 13 residues. Germline assignment: CDR1 LGHNA and CDR2 YNFKEQ. Between the trimmed V and J ends, which lost 2 bases and 9 bases, there was a span of 11 bases. The TCR originated in a woman aged 30 to 39 in good health and CMV-seronegative. Sequencing input: PBMCs. The J gene is TRBJ2-1, the V gene TRBV4-2; D unresolved. CDR3 amino acids: CASSQHLYGEQFF. The CDR3 DNA sequence: TGTGCCAGCAGCCAACACCTGTACGGTGAGCAGTTCTTC.